The table lists the clone carrying this TCR beta chain with a few counts. Its antigen remains unidentified. Clones were sequenced by immunoSEQ multiplex PCR, and TCRdb holds only the in-frame ones, with some missing. The repertoire has some 170,000 clones, about four fifths of them found once; the top ten carry roughly 10%. Donors came from a validation cohort of some 130 subjects, distinct from the first 666-subject cohort. This record comes from a study of cytomegalovirus exposure and HLA in healthy donors. Overall study: The approximately 110 validation repertoires and the approximately 690 first-cohort repertoires shared a platform, a later analysis reported. Study-wide points: The study listed under 200 cytomegalovirus-associated TCR beta chains.

J gave up 5 bases and V 0 bases, and 6 bases lay outside the gene matches. The CDR3 totals 15 residues. The germline V gene has CDR1 WNHNN and CDR2 SYGVQD (reference sequence). The specimen sequenced was PBMCs. The clonotype was recovered from a man aged 25 to 40 in good health and CMV-seropositive. The chain employs TRBV10-1 and TRBJ2-7, with 8 bases fitting TRBD1. CDR3 coding DNA: TGCGCCAGCAGTGAGTCGGACAGGGTCCCAAACGAGCAGTACTTC. It encodes CASSESDRVPNEQYF.